The 9 T cell receptor beta chains listed next were all sequenced from one sample in a study of blood T cell repertoires in COVID-19. Profiled with immunoSEQ multiplex PCR; TCRdb holds only in-frame clones, not every one. The sample has some 78,000 clones; 90% are singletons. Sequenced sample: peripheral blood. The receptors here all came from a woman of 80 years or more with active or convalescent COVID-19.

The genes are TRBV4-3 and TRBJ1-3; no clear D gene. V was pared by 0 bases and J by 0 bases, with 12 bases between. This CDR3 has 17 amino acids. CDR1 and CDR2 (germline): LGHNA, YSLEER. CDR3 sequence: CASSQEGGGSSGNTIYF. The CDR3 nucleotides read TGCGCCAGCAGCCAAGAAGGAGGAGGGAGCTCTGGAAACACCATATATTTT.

This clone has more than one count but fewer than ten. The chain is built from TRBV5-5 and TRBJ1-1; 11 bases fit TRBD1. Trimming cost V 0 bases and J 0 bases; bases outside gene matches: 1. CDR1 is SGHKS, CDR2 YYEKEE, per germline (reference sequence). The CDR3 runs 16 residues. CDR3 sequence: CASSLGTGGLNTEAFF. In nucleotides, the CDR3 is TGTGCCAGCAGCTTGGGGACAGGGGGCTTGAACACTGAAGCTTTCTTT.

The chain joins TRBV28 to TRBJ2-2, with 9 bases fitting TRBD1. CDR3 length: 15 amino acids. CDR1 MDHEN and CDR2 SYDVKM come from the germline V gene. The V segment lost 5 bases and the J segment 6 bases; nucleotides outside the gene matches: 7. The CDR3 nucleotides read TGTGCCAGCAGTCCCGGGACAGGGTTTGCCGGGGAGCTGTTTTTT. This translates into CASSPGTGFAGELFF.

CDR3 sequence (DNA): TGTGCCAGTAGTAGGGGGACAGGTGACGAGCAGTTCTTC. Its translation is CASSRGTGDEQFF. This chain uses TRBV2 with TRBJ2-1; 8 bases fit TRBD1. J gave up 10 bases and V 9 bases, and 11 bases lay outside the gene matches. Germline lookup yields CDR1 SNHLY and CDR2 FYNNEI. This CDR3 has 13 amino acids.

The genes are TRBV19 and TRBJ1-1; D is uncertain. Germline V gives CDR1 LNHDA, CDR2 SQIVND (reference sequence). Trimming removed 4 bases from V and 1 base from J, with 7 bases in between. CDR3 length: 13 amino acids. CDR3 DNA: TGTGCCAGTAGTACACAACGGAACACTGAAGCTTTCTTT. This gives the protein CASSTQRNTEAFF.

The rearrangement uses TRBV3-1 (or the pseudogene TRBV3-2) and TRBJ2-5; D possibly corresponds to TRBD1 (6 bases). Germline loops: CDR1 LGHDT, CDR2 YNNKEL (reference sequence). Trimming removed 3 bases from V and 2 bases from J, with 13 bases in between. The CDR3 spans 15 residues. CDR3 region: CASSQRATGQETQYF. DNA of the CDR3: TGTGCCAGCAGCCAGAGGGCCACAGGGCAAGAGACCCAGTACTTC.

The rearrangement joins TRBV28 to TRBJ1-4; 7 positions match TRBD1. J lost 8 bases, V lost 5 bases, and 14 bases had no gene match. The CDR3 is 16 amino acids. Germline V gene data show CDR1 as MDHEN and CDR2 as SYDVKM. CDR3 loop: CASSETRQGSVEKLFF. CDR3 in DNA: TGTGCCAGCAGTGAAACCAGACAGGGAAGCGTGGAAAAACTGTTTTTT.

This clone has more than one count but fewer than ten. V is TRBV10-2 and J is TRBJ1-4; 12 bases agree with TRBD1. The CDR3 is made up of 15 amino acids. Germline CDR1 reads WSHSY; CDR2 reads SAAADI. The V and J ends lost 1 base and 7 bases, in that order; junction bases with no gene match: 1. The CDR3 DNA sequence: TGCGCCAGCAGTGAGTGGGACAGGGGGCCTGAAAAACTGTTTTTT. Residues: CASSEWDRGPEKLFF.

This rearrangement joins TRBV2 to TRBJ1-1; weak D call: TRBD1 (5 bases). Per the germline V gene, CDR1 is SNHLY and CDR2 is FYNNEI. The germline V and J ends were trimmed by 9 bases and 4 bases, with 9 bases remaining between them. The CDR3 loop spans 11 amino acids. This chain's CDR3 is CASQGFTEAFF. For the CDR3, the DNA is TGTGCCAGTCAGGGTTTCACTGAAGCTTTCTTT.